The clone carrying this TCR beta chain was detected only once. The data derive from a study of blood T cell repertoires in COVID-19. Study as a whole: T cells, B-cell-depleted T cells, or PBMCs provided the cDNA or gDNA that served as material.

With 2 bases removed from V and 5 bases from J, the gap between germline ends came to 15 bases. Germline values: CDR1 GTSNPN, CDR2 SVGIG (reference sequence). CDR3 length: 14 residues. Sequencing was performed with immunoSEQ multiplex PCR; in TCRdb, only in-frame clones are kept and a portion is missing. In the table there are tens of thousands of clones, nearly 90% of which are singletons. The clonotype originates from a man between 60 and 70 years old with active COVID-19. The rearrangement links TRBV30 to TRBJ1-1, with D possibly TRBD1 on 5 matching bases. The material sequenced was peripheral blood. The DNA for the CDR3 is TGTGCCTGGAGTAGACATGGGGGGGGGACTGAAGCTTTCTTT. Amino acid sequence: CAWSRHGGGTEAFF.